This T cell receptor (beta chain) appears in the sequencing data of a study of T-cell reconstitution after alpha-beta-depleted transplantation in children. As it was prepared, the TCRbeta library received unique molecular identifiers. A single record per CDR3 protein comes from TCRdb applying MiXCR to the PCR reads. Among 700,000 to 950,000 distinct CDR3 sequences listed, roughly 15% were seen once. V was cut by 0 bases and J by 1 base, with 8 bases left in between. This CDR3 contains 15 residues. Per the germline V gene, CDR1 is SGHRS and CDR2 is YFSETQ. In its sample, this clonotype was seen many times.

The chain has TRBV5-1 and TRBJ2-4, with D uncertain. This receptor was identified in a male patient between 10 and 17 years old who had a stem cell transplant for acute lymphoblastic leukemia, so the T cells may come from the graft donor. The source was PBMCs, mostly from graft donor cells, collected 360 days after TCRalphabeta/CD19-depleted stem cell transplant. DNA for the CDR3: TGCGCCAGCAGCTTGGTAGCTACGGCCAAAAACATTCAGTACTTC. Protein: CASSLVATAKNIQYF.